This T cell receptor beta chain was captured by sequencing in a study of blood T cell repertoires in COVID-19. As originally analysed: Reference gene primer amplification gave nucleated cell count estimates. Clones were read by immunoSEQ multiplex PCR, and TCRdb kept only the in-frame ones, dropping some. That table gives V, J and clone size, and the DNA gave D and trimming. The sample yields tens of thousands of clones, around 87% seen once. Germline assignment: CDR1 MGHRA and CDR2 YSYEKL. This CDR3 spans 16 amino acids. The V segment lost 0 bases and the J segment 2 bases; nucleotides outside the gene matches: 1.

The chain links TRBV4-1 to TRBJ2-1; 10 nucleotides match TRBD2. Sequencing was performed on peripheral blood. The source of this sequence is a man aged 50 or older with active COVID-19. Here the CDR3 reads CASSQETSGAYNEQFF. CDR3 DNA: TGCGCCAGCAGCCAAGAAACTAGCGGGGCCTACAATGAGCAGTTCTTC.